A selection of T cell receptor beta chains follows, all from one sample in a study of T cells in Graves' hyperthyroidism and ophthalmopathy. One entry per CDR3 protein, called by TCRdb with MiXCR from the multiplex PCR reads. The sample has fewer than 45,000 distinct CDR3 sequences; about 50% are singletons. Sequencing was carried out using blood. The receptor source for this set is a woman between 45 and 65 years old with Graves' hyperthyroidism that later progressed to Graves' ophthalmopathy. Each CDR3 is given with its conserved first and last residue.

J gene | V gene | CDR3 length | CDR3 protein
TRBJ2-1 | TRBV11-2 | 16 | CASSLGVSGSTHEQFF
TRBJ2-2 | TRBV18 | 13 | CASSPSNTGELFF
TRBJ1-1 | TRBV20-1 | 13 | CSAREPVNTEAFF
TRBJ2-5 | TRBV24-1 | 14 | CATSSRGEGETQYF
TRBJ1-6 | TRBV6-1 | 20 | CATEDGSRYGTGEINSPLHF
TRBJ1-5 | TRBV3-1 | 15 | CASSLTGGGNQPQHF
TRBJ2-5 | TRBV30 | 14 | CAWTPGRGQETQYF
TRBJ1-6 | TRBV5-1 | 16 | CASSLEGTGVNSPLHF
TRBJ2-6 | TRBV12-3/TRBV12-4 | 14 | CASSSRWGENVLTF
TRBJ1-1 | TRBV15 | 14 | CATSSLTGGTEAFF
TRBJ1-5 | TRBV10-3 | 15 | CAISESIGGDQPQHF
TRBJ2-4 | TRBV20-1 | 16 | CSASHPLHQAKNIQYF
TRBJ1-1 | TRBV7-9 | 16 | CASSLARAPANTEAFF
TRBJ2-7 | TRBV7-9 | 16 | CASSLGRPTSSYEQYF
TRBJ2-5 | TRBV2 | 11 | CASRYQETQYF
TRBJ1-1 | TRBV10-3 | 13 | CAIGGEANTEAFF
TRBJ2-1 | TRBV4-1 | 12 | CASSQDSGKQFF
TRBJ1-6 | TRBV4-2 | 17 | CASSRGTGDGVSSPLHF
TRBJ1-4 | TRBV11-3 | 15 | CASSSREGTNEKLFF
TRBJ1-1 | TRBV9 | 15 | CASSLIPGMDTEAFF
TRBJ2-7 | TRBV7-8 | 15 | CASSLVSGRNYEQYF
TRBJ1-1 | TRBV7-2 | 13 | CASSQYTGTEAFF
TRBJ2-7 | TRBV10-3 | 15 | CASRSSGRAVYEQYF
TRBJ1-1 | TRBV5-1 | 14 | CASSLENKNTEACF
TRBJ2-4 | TRBV4-1 | 20 | CASSLPLRDRGTVAKNTQYF
TRBJ2-3 | TRBV7-2 | 17 | CASSFSGASGSRDTQYF
TRBJ2-5 | TRBV6-5 | 15 | CASSYSAGVGETQYF
TRBJ2-5 | TRBV5-1 | 14 | CASKRDSFQETQYF
TRBJ2-2 | TRBV20-1 | 15 | CSATISGSLTGELFF
TRBJ1-4 | TRBV19 | 13 | CASSNELNEKLFF
TRBJ2-7 | TRBV2 | 15 | CANSAEAEGPYEQYF
TRBJ2-7 | TRBV20-1 | 17 | CSAHPLAGLAGNYEQYF
TRBJ2-1 | TRBV15 | 14 | CATSRGGQAHEQFF
TRBJ1-2 | TRBV7-9 | 14 | CASSAGQGAYGYTF
TRBJ2-4 | TRBV30 | 13 | CAWRLGVGDIQYF
TRBJ1-1 | TRBV7-8 | 14 | CASSESELNTEAFF
TRBJ1-2 | TRBV6-2/TRBV6-3 | 13 | CASSYSRSDGYTF
TRBJ2-5 | TRBV3-1 | 14 | CASSAGAGRETQYF
TRBJ1-2 | TRBV28 | 16 | CASSFSGQSRSYGYTF
TRBJ1-5 | TRBV12-3/TRBV12-4 | 15 | CASSPDRDGNQPQHF
TRBJ1-4 | TRBV7-3 | 17 | CASSPQGLAGRDEKLFF
TRBJ2-1 | TRBV5-6 | 14 | CASSPRGLPNEQFF
TRBJ2-1 | TRBV15 | 16 | CATSRPTSGNYNEQFF
TRBJ2-1 | TRBV20-1 | 15 | CSARVVQTLNTEQFF
TRBJ2-5 | TRBV4-2 | 16 | CASSPLAGGRQETQYF